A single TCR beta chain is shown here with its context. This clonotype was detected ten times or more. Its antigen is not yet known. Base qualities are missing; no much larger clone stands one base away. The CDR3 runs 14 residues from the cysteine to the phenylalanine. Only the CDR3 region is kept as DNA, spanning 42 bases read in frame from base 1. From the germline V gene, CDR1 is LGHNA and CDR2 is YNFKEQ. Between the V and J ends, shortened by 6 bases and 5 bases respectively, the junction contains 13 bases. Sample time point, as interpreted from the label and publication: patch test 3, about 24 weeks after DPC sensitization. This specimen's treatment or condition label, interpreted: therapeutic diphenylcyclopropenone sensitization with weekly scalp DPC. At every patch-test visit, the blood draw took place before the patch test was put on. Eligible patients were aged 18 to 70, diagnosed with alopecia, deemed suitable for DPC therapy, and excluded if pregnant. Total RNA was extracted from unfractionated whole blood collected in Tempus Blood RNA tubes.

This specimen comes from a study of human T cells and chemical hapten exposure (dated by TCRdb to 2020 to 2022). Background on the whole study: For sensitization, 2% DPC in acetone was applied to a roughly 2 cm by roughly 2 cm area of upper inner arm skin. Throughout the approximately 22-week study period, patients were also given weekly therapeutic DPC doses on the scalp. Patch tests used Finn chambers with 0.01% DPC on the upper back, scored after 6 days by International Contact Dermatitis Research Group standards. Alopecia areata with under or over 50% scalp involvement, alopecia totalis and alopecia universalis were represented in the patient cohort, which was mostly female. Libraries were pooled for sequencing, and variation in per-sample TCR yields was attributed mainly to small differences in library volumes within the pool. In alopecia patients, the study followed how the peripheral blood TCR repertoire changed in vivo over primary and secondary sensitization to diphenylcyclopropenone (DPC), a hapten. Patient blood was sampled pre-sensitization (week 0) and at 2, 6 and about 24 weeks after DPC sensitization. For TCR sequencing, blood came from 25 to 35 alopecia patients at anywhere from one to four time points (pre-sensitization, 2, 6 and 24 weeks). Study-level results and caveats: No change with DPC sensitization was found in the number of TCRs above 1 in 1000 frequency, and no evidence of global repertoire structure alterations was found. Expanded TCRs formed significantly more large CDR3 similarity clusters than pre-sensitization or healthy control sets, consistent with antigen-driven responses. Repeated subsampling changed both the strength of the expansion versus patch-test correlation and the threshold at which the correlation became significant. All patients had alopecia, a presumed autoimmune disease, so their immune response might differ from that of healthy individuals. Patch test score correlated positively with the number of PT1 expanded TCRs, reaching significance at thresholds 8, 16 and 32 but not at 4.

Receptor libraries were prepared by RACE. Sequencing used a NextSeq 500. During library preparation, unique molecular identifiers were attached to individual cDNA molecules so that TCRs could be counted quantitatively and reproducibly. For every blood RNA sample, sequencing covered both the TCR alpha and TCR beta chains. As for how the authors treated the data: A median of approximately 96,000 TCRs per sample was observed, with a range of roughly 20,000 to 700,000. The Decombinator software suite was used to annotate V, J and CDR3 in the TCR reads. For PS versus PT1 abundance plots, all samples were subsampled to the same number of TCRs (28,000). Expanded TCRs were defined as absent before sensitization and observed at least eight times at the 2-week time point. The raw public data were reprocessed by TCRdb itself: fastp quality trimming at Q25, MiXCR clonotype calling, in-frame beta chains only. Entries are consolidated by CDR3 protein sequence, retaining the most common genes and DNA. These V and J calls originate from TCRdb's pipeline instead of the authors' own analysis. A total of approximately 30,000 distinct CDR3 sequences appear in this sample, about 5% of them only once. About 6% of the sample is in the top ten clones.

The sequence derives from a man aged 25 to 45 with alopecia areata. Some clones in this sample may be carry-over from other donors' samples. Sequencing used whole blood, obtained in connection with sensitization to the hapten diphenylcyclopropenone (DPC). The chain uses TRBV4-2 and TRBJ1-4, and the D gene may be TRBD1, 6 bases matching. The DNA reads TGTGCCAGCAGGCTGGGGGGGCCCAATGAAAAACTGTTTTTT. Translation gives CASRLGGPNEKLFF.